A selection of T cell receptor beta chains follows, all from one sample in a study of blood T cell repertoires in COVID-19. Profiling relied on immunoSEQ multiplex PCR, and the TCRdb table lists in-frame clones only, not all of them. The sample lists some 50,000 clones, 90% occurring once. The sample comprised peripheral blood. The receptor set was obtained from a man aged 40-49 years with acute or convalescent COVID-19. CDR3s include the opening cysteine and the closing phenylalanine or tryptophan.

TRBV2	TRBJ2-3	CASSEGVPGITQYF
TRBV6-5	TRBJ1-1	CASMRANTEAFF
TRBV5-1	TRBJ1-1	CASSPGQGRAEAFF
TRBV19	TRBJ2-7	CASSILAGEQYF
TRBV4-1	TRBJ2-1	CASSSTEAGGPNNEQFF
TRBV6-5	TRBJ2-1	CASSQDRGGEQFF
TRBV5-1	TRBJ2-4	CASSLSLPRGIQYF
TRBV10-1	TRBJ1-4	CASNRDFNEKLFF
TRBV12-2	TRBJ2-7	CASRFALAAGYEQYF
TRBV19	TRBJ2-2	CASRERQLSFGELFF
TRBV27	TRBJ2-3	CASSLQGLAGGDTQYF
TRBV19	TRBJ1-3	CASSYSGTSGNTIYF
TRBV19	TRBJ2-7	CASSMTGTQKEQYF
TRBV6-4	TRBJ1-6	CASSEGGSFSNSPLHF
TRBV3-1/TRBV3-2	TRBJ2-5	CASSQVAGGQETQYF
TRBV5-1	TRBJ1-1	CASSVGTGTLRSTEAFF
TRBV2	TRBJ2-5	CAGERERQETQYF
TRBV28	TRBJ1-1	CASSTGDSPNTEAFF
TRBV29-1	TRBJ1-2	CSVDWEQGAPGYTF
TRBV6-2/TRBV6-3	TRBJ2-5	CASSLRTGKETQYF
TRBV5-4	TRBJ2-2	CASSQPGLAHTGELFF
TRBV7-2	TRBJ1-4	CASSKSGQGDGKLFF
TRBV18	TRBJ2-5	CASSPTQAQETQYF
TRBV6-5	TRBJ2-2	CASSSRGPGELFF
TRBV9	TRBJ2-1	CASSENRRYNEQFF
TRBV7-9	TRBJ1-1	CASSPQGTEAFF
TRBV30	TRBJ1-2	CALRVGTGYEGYTF
TRBV7-8	TRBJ2-7	CASSLVILAGGSHEQYF
TRBV15	TRBJ2-4	CATSRSVNDIQYF
TRBV6-5	TRBJ2-7	CASSYEGYYEQYF
TRBV2	TRBJ2-3	CASSEMGSGDTDTQYF
TRBV10-3	TRBJ2-5	CAISPTHVETQYF
TRBV5-1	TRBJ2-1	CASSLLAGGNNEQFF
TRBV19	TRBJ2-1	CASSSRQGVYNEQFF
TRBV30	TRBJ1-1	CAWSPGRLVTEAFF
TRBV4-2	TRBJ1-2	CASSSTGGYTF
TRBV5-1	TRBJ2-1	CASSLESGRAGNEQFF
TRBV4-3	TRBJ2-7	CASSLGQTSYEQYF
TRBV7-9	TRBJ2-1	CASSFRTGGAGNEQFF
TRBV6-6	TRBJ1-2	CASSYVSGGYTF
TRBV2	TRBJ1-4	CASRTREEKLFF
TRBV27	TRBJ1-6	CASRTGGGGSPLHF
TRBV19	TRBJ2-2	CASSMRGLAGGRTGELFF
TRBV7-8	TRBJ2-1	CASSLGAGVGVEQFF
TRBV24-1	TRBJ1-2	CATPDRGPGYTF
TRBV5-1	TRBJ2-7	CASSLDPSAAYEQYF